This TCR beta chain was recorded in a study of human thymus T cells. Points on this clone: The antigen remains undetermined.

In corrective heart surgery, resections were taken, and these provided the thymus tissue. General study results and limits: V and J gene usage appeared biased in thymic and blood repertoires.

Generated by immunoSEQ multiplex PCR, the TCRdb table keeps only in-frame clones and is missing some. The sample contains tens of thousands of clones, 85% to 95% of which appear only once. CDR1 is MGHDK, CDR2 SYGVNS, per germline. With 3 bases clipped from V and 5 bases from J, the junction kept 9 bases outside the gene matches. The CDR3 sequence is 16 residues long. The sequenced sample consisted of thymus tissue. This chain links TRBV25-1 with TRBJ2-2; 7 bases agree with TRBD2. This clonotype was sampled from a girl in the first two years of life with a congenital heart defect but otherwise immunologically healthy. The CDR3 nucleotides read TGTGCCAGCAGTGAGGCGGGAGCCGAATGGACCGGGGAGCTGTTTTTT. Protein product: CASSEAGAEWTGELFF.